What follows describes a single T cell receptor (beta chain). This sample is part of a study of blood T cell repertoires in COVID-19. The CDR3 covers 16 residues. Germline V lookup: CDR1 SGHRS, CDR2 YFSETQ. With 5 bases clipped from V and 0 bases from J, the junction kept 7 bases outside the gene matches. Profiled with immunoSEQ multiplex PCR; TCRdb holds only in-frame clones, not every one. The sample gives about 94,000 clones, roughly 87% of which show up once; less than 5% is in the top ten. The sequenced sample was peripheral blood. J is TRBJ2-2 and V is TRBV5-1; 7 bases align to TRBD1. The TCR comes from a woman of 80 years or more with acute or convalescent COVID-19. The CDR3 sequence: CASRKTGTANTGELFF. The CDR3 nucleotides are TGCGCCAGCAGAAAAACCGGGACAGCGAACACCGGGGAGCTGTTTTTT.